A single sample gave rise to the 27 T cell receptor beta chains below, sequenced in a study of vaccination and CD4 T cells after COVID-19. Researchers used the Oncomine TCR Beta short-read assay to sequence DNA from cultured CD4+ T cells. MiXCR, run by TCRdb on the PCR reads, gives a single entry per CDR3 protein. The top ten clones hold around 8.6% of a sample with about 17,000 distinct CDR3 sequences, nearly 40% of them seen once. For these TCRs, the target antigens are not known. Specified treatment: roughly 10-day PBMC culture with coronavirus spike peptide pools or control peptides (ViraFEST assay). The sample taken for sequencing was CD4+ T cells from blood, cultured in vitro. The receptors were sampled from a human donor who had recovered from COVID-19.

This clonotype was detected a few times. J is TRBJ2-1 and V is TRBV27; maybe TRBD2 (6 bases). The germline gives CDR1 MNHEY, CDR2 SMNVEV (reference sequence). The CDR3 has 16 amino acids. V gave up 4 bases and J gave up 3 bases, with 16 bases separating them. The CDR3 reads CASSSPSRDFYNEQFF. As DNA, the CDR3 is TGTGCCAGCAGTTCCCCATCCCGGGACTTCTACAATGAGCAGTTCTTC.

This clonotype appeared a few times. The V gene is TRBV20-1, the J gene TRBJ1-1; no reliable D call. Germline V lookup: CDR1 DFQATT, CDR2 SNEGSKA (reference sequence). V was clipped by 6 bases and J by 6 bases, with 14 bases between them. There are 12 residues in the CDR3. In DNA form, the CDR3 reads TGCAGTGCCAGAAGGACGGTCGCTGAAGCTTTCTTT. Amino acids: CSARRTVAEAFF.

In its sample, this clonotype was seen a few times. The chain is built from TRBV2 and TRBJ2-5, with unresolved D. The CDR3 is made up of 11 amino acids. V lost 5 bases and J lost 2, with 3 bases in between. Per the germline V gene, CDR1 is SNHLY and CDR2 is FYNNEI. This chain's CDR3 is CASSKQETQYF. The CDR3 DNA reads as TGTGCCAGCAGTAAACAAGAGACCCAGTACTTC.

This chain uses TRBV11-2 with TRBJ1-4; no clear D gene. Trimming took off 1 base at V and 10 bases at J, with 7 bases between the two ends. The CDR3 sequence is 12 residues long. CDR1 is SGHAT and CDR2 is FQNNGV in the germline V gene. The CDR3 nucleotides read TGTGCCAGCAGCTTAGTCCCGGGAAAACTGTTTTTT. It encodes CASSLVPGKLFF.

This chain joins TRBV30 and TRBJ2-2; D remains ambiguous. Trimming pared 4 bases from V and 3 bases from J, leaving 6 bases between. The CDR3 totals 12 residues. CDR1 GTSNPN and CDR2 SVGIG come from the germline V gene (reference sequence). DNA of the CDR3: TGTGCCTGGACACAAGACACCGGGGAGCTGTTTTTT. Translating gives CAWTQDTGELFF.

This chain links TRBV18 with TRBJ2-7; D could derive from TRBD1 or TRBD2 (6 bases each). The germline gives CDR1 KGHSH, CDR2 LQKENI. The CDR3 loop spans 15 amino acids. Trimming took 2 bases from V and 2 from J, leaving 13 bases between them. The CDR3 spells CASSPSARGPYEQYF. The CDR3, as DNA: TGTGCCAGCTCACCATCAGCCCGGGGGCCCTACGAGCAGTACTTC.

Only one count was recorded for this clonotype. The gene calls are TRBV28 and TRBJ1-2, with 9 bases that match TRBD1. Germline values: CDR1 MDHEN, CDR2 SYDVKM. V dropped 4 bases and J dropped 6; count of bases not matched to a gene: 15. The CDR3 is 17 residues long. The CDR3 DNA reads TGTGCCAGCAGTTCACCCCACAGGGGGCGAGGTTGGGATGGCTACACCTTC. This sequence encodes CASSSPHRGRGWDGYTF.

This clonotype was detected once. The J gene is TRBJ2-5, the V gene TRBV29-1; the D gene is possibly TRBD1 (5 bases). V lost 0 bases and J 4 bases, leaving 12 bases between the germline ends. The CDR3 spans 14 residues. Germline V gives CDR1 SQVTM, CDR2 ANQGSEA. The CDR3, as DNA: TGCAGCGTTGAAGAAGGGAACAGGATAGAGACCCAGTACTTC. This encodes CSVEEGNRIETQYF.

This clonotype was seen a handful of times. This chain connects TRBV20-1 to TRBJ2-3; D tentatively fits TRBD1 or TRBD2 (5 bases each). Germline CDR1 DFQATT, CDR2 SNEGSKA (reference sequence). Trimming stripped 2 bases from V and 6 bases from J, with 21 bases between. This CDR3 is built from 16 residues. The CDR3 protein is CSARRGAGKRRDTQYF. The CDR3 nucleotides read TGCAGTGCTAGAAGAGGGGCGGGTAAGCGCAGGGATACGCAGTATTTT.

This chain connects TRBV20-1 to TRBJ2-2; TRBD2 matches 12 bases. Germline trimming cut 6 bases from V and 8 bases from J; bases unmatched to any gene: 7. Germline V gene data show CDR1 as DFQATT and CDR2 as SNEGSKA (reference sequence). The CDR3 totals 14 residues. DNA for the CDR3: TGCAGTGCCCCGACTAGCGGGAGTAGTGGGGAGCTGTTTTTT. Translating gives CSAPTSGSSGELFF.

The chain links TRBV18 to TRBJ2-7, with D unclear. Trimming left V 3 bases short and J 3 bases short, with 12 bases between. Germline V lookup: CDR1 KGHSH, CDR2 LQKENI. The CDR3 runs to 14 residues. CDR3 loop: CASSPTDPHYEQYF. In DNA, the CDR3 is TGTGCCAGCTCACCTACGGACCCCCACTACGAGCAGTACTTC. Looking up the rest from reference TRBV18 and TRBJ2-7 gives the full variable domain: NAGVMQNPRHLVRRRGQEARLRCSPMKGHSHVYWYRQLPEEGLKFMVYLQKENIIDESGMPKERFSAEFPKEGPSILRIQQVVRGDSAAYFCASSPTDPHYEQYFGPGTRLTVT.

This chain joins TRBV23-1 and TRBJ1-2; tentatively, D is TRBD1 (5 bases). TRBV23-1 is an open reading frame whose function is uncertain. The CDR3 consists of 15 residues. Trimming shortened V by 0 bases and J by 3 bases, and 11 bases separated the two germline ends. The DNA of the CDR3 is TGCGCCAGCAGTCAATCGTGGCAGGGACACTATGGCTACACCTTC. Its translation is CASSQSWQGHYGYTF.

This clonotype was observed a handful of times. The chain combines TRBV7-9 with TRBJ1-2; a weak D match, TRBD1 (6 bases). Germline CDR1 and CDR2: SEHNR and FQNEAQ (reference sequence). V shed 4 bases and J shed 0 bases, with 12 bases lying between them. The CDR3 totals 15 residues. This CDR3 is CASSSTTGTNYGYTF. DNA for the CDR3: TGTGCCAGCAGCTCGACGACAGGAACTAACTATGGCTACACCTTC. The variable domain in full, completed from reference TRBV7-9 and TRBJ1-2, reads DTGVSQNPRHKITKRGQNVTFRCDPISEHNRLYWYRQTLGQGPEFLTYFQNEAQLEKSRLLSDRFSAERPKGSFSTLEIQRTEQGDSAMYLCASSSTTGTNYGYTFGSGTRLTVV.

The chain uses TRBV12-3 or TRBV12-4 and TRBJ2-1; D perhaps matches TRBD1 (8 bases). V was trimmed by 6 bases and J by 3 bases, leaving 21 bases between them. This CDR3 contains 17 residues. CDR3 DNA sequence: TGTGCCAGCAGGATCACAGGGGGGGGCGGCTACTACAATGAGCAGTTCTTC. Protein: CASRITGGGGYYNEQFF.

This clonotype has more than one count but fewer than ten. In DNA, the CDR3 is TGCAGTGCTAGAGATCTTGGCCCGCAGGGGCCGACCCACGAGCAGTACTTC. Its translation is CSARDLGPQGPTHEQYF. This chain links TRBV20-1 with TRBJ2-7; D may be TRBD1 (6 bases). CDR3 length: 17 residues. Trimming removed 0 bases at V and 5 bases at J, with 23 bases between. CDR1 DFQATT and CDR2 SNEGSKA come from the germline V gene (reference sequence).

The rearrangement links TRBV19 to TRBJ2-5, with D perhaps TRBD2 (5 bases). The CDR3 length is 13 residues. Trimming stripped 3 bases from V and 2 bases from J, with 7 bases between. CDR1 and CDR2 (germline): LNHDA, SQIVND (reference sequence). The CDR3 nucleotides are TGTGCCAGTAGTATCCTAGCTCAAGAGACCCAGTACTTC. It is translated as CASSILAQETQYF.

The CDR3 sequence: CASSVGLGGGETQYF. CDR3 nucleotides: TGTGCCAGCAGCGTAGGTCTCGGGGGGGGAGAGACCCAGTACTTC. The chain combines TRBV9 with TRBJ2-5, with TRBD2 matching 8 bases. CDR1 is SGDLS and CDR2 is YYNGEE in the germline V gene. The CDR3 totals 15 residues. V gave up 0 bases and J gave up 4 bases; unmatched junction bases: 5. The whole variable domain, remainder taken from reference TRBV9 and TRBJ2-5, is DSGVTQTPKHLITATGQRVTLRCSPRSGDLSVYWYQQSLDQGLQFLIQYYNGEERAKGNILERFSAQQFPDLHSELNLSSLELGDSALYFCASSVGLGGGETQYFGPGTRLLVL.

The chain recombines TRBV28 with TRBJ2-4; D unclear. CDR3 length: 22 residues. Germline CDR1 is MDHEN and CDR2 is SYDVKM. Between the trimmed V and J ends, which lost 0 bases and 1 base, there was a span of 28 bases. The CDR3 reads CASSLWMNPGRSEQRAKNIQYF. Written as DNA, the CDR3 is TGTGCCAGCAGTTTATGGATGAACCCGGGCAGGAGTGAACAACGGGCCAAAAACATTCAGTACTTC.

This chain connects TRBV7-2 to TRBJ2-6; D gene unclear. This CDR3 spans 16 amino acids. Germline V gene sequence: CDR1 SGHTA, CDR2 FQGNSA. V lost 1 base and J lost 2, with 9 bases in between. The CDR3 spells CASSLGGTPGANVLTF. DNA for the CDR3: TGTGCCAGCAGCTTAGGGGGAACACCTGGGGCCAACGTCCTGACTTTC.

This sequence joins TRBV11-2 and TRBJ2-1; D is ambiguous. The CDR3 extends over 11 amino acids. Germline CDR1 SGHAT, CDR2 FQNNGV. Trimming removed 6 bases at V and 15 bases at J, with 15 bases between. The CDR3 loop reads CASSLSPRPFF. The CDR3 DNA is TGTGCCAGCAGTCTATCCCCCCGACCGTTCTTC. Full variable domain (rest looked up from reference TRBV11-2 and TRBJ2-1): EAGVAQSPRYKIIEKRQSVAFWCNPISGHATLYWYQQILGQGPKLLIQFQNNGVVDDSQLPKDRFSAERLKGVDSTLKIQPAKLEDSAVYLCASSLSPRPFFGPGTRLTVL.

CDR3 region: CASSEGFYEQYF. DNA for the CDR3: TGTGCCAGCAGTGAGGGTTTTTACGAGCAGTACTTC. The chain links TRBV6-1 to TRBJ2-7; D is ambiguous. This CDR3 comprises 12 residues. Trimming removed 3 bases from V and 4 bases from J, with 7 bases in between. Looked up from germline, CDR1 is MNHNS and CDR2 is SASEGT.

A single count supports this clonotype. This chain connects TRBV5-6 to TRBJ2-7, with 10 positions matching TRBD2. Germline V gene lookup returns CDR1 SGHDT and CDR2 YYEEEE. The CDR3 spans 15 residues. Germline trimming cut 4 bases from V and 1 base from J; bases unmatched to any gene: 5. This CDR3 reads CASSRTSGRSYEQYF. In nucleotides, the CDR3 is TGTGCCAGCAGCAGGACTAGCGGAAGATCCTACGAGCAGTACTTC.

The chain carries TRBV28 and TRBJ2-3; 8 bases match TRBD2. This CDR3 is 17 amino acids long. V shed 6 bases, J shed 2 bases, and the junction held 13 bases outside the gene matches. Germline CDR1 is MDHEN and CDR2 is SYDVKM. CDR3 nucleotides: TGTGCCAGCAGCCTAGGAGGAGCTAGCGGGTTCACAGATACGCAGTATTTT. It is translated as CASSLGGASGFTDTQYF.

This clonotype was seen a few times. This chain uses TRBV6-5 with TRBJ2-6, with unresolved D. The CDR3 has 16 amino acids. V was clipped by 4 bases and J by 0 bases, with 10 bases between them. Germline values: CDR1 MNHEY, CDR2 SVGAGI. CDR3 nucleotides: TGTGCCAGCAGTTCCGGACGGCACTCTGGGGCCAACGTCCTGACTTTC. The encoded protein is CASSSGRHSGANVLTF.

This clonotype has more than one count but fewer than ten. The V gene is TRBV20-1, the J gene TRBJ1-2; 7 bases line up with TRBD1. The germline V gene has CDR1 DFQATT and CDR2 SNEGSKA (reference sequence). The junction had 11 bases not matched to a gene; V was cut back by 0 bases and J by 4 bases. The CDR3 consists of 16 residues. The CDR3 reads CSARDPTDRSSYGYTF. The CDR3, as DNA: TGCAGTGCTAGAGATCCCACGGACAGGTCAAGCTATGGCTACACCTTC.

This clonotype was picked up a small number of times. The rearrangement links TRBV27 to TRBJ1-5, with D possibly being TRBD1 (6 bases). V lost 2 bases, J lost 6 bases, and 14 bases lay in between. Per germline, CDR1 MNHEY and CDR2 SMNVEV (reference sequence). This CDR3 has 15 amino acids. The CDR3 bases are TGTGCCAGCAGTTTACGGGGGGCAGGGATTCAGCCCCAGCATTTT. This encodes CASSLRGAGIQPQHF.

V is TRBV7-3 and J is TRBJ1-1; no clear D. Germline V gene data show CDR1 as SGHTA and CDR2 as FQGTGA. CDR3 length: 13 residues. V lost 1 base, J lost 3 bases, and 6 bases lay in between. The CDR3 DNA is TGTGCCAGCAGCTTAATCGTGGACACTGAAGCTTTCTTT. The encoded protein is CASSLIVDTEAFF.